The clone carrying this T cell receptor (beta chain) was seen at least ten times. Authors' processing steps: Amplifying reference gene primers gave estimates of nucleated cell counts. The protocol was immunoSEQ multiplex PCR, while the TCRdb copy is restricted to in-frame clones and leaves out a portion. The DNA gave D and trimming, while V, J and clone size come from that table. The sample carries about 190,000 clones, more than 70% recorded once. These data belong to a study of blood T cell repertoires in COVID-19. About the study: Acute and convalescent COVID-19 specimens originated in the United States, Italy and Spain. The cDNA or gDNA used as material had been derived from T cells, B-cell-depleted T cells, or PBMCs.

This CDR3 spans 13 amino acids. Deletions cut 0 bases from V and 6 bases from J, with 10 bases between. Germline V gene lookup returns CDR1 SGDLS and CDR2 YYNGEE. The sequencing input was peripheral blood. This receptor was taken from an elderly woman with active or convalescent COVID-19. The chain recombines TRBV9 with TRBJ2-7, with D uncertain. This CDR3 is CASSVGSSGEQYF. CDR3 DNA sequence: TGTGCCAGCAGCGTAGGGAGCAGTGGCGAGCAGTACTTC. Full variable domain (missing parts from reference TRBV9 and TRBJ2-7): DSGVTQTPKHLITATGQRVTLRCSPRSGDLSVYWYQQSLDQGLQFLIQYYNGEERAKGNILERFSAQQFPDLHSELNLSSLELGDSALYFCASSVGSSGEQYFGPGTRLTVT.